This is a list of T cell receptor beta chains from one sample in a study of T cells in Graves' hyperthyroidism and ophthalmopathy. Each CDR3 protein gets one entry after TCRdb re-called the multiplex PCR reads with MiXCR. The sample holds a few hundred thousand distinct CDR3 sequences, about half seen once. Sequenced input: peripheral blood or thyroid tissue (not recorded which). These receptors came from a woman in her late teens or twenties with Graves' hyperthyroidism. CDR3s include the opening cysteine and the closing phenylalanine or tryptophan. The D gene is left open where the match is weak. Size is omitted from some rows. Given values are once, few, many or a class for expanded clones.

D: TRBD1
J: TRBJ1-2
size: NA
V: TRBV7-2
CDR3: CASSQGQGGCGYTF
DNA: TGTGCCAGCAGCCAAGGACAGGGAGGCTGTGGCTACACCTTC

D: NA
J: TRBJ2-7
size: few
V: TRBV6-2/TRBV6-3
CDR3: CASSPKGAGGGYLLYEQYF
DNA: TGTGCCAGCAGCCCTAAGGGGGCCGGGGGAGGATACCTTCTCTACGAGCAGTACTTC

D: TRBD1
J: TRBJ1-6
size: NA
V: TRBV9
CDR3: CASSYVGTGESPLHF
DNA: TGTGCCAGCAGTTACGTAGGGACAGGGGAGTCACCCCTCCACTTT

D: TRBD1
J: TRBJ1-2
size: NA
V: TRBV29-1
CDR3: CSSQGTGINYGYTF
DNA: TGCAGCAGCCAAGGGACAGGCATTAACTATGGCTACACCTTC

D: TRBD1
J: TRBJ1-5
size: NA
V: TRBV6-2/TRBV6-3
CDR3: CASSYSRTGTGRQTQHF
DNA: TGTGCCAGCAGTTACTCCAGGACAGGAACAGGGCGTCAGACCCAGCATTTT

D: NA
J: TRBJ2-5
size: many
V: TRBV5-1
CDR3: CASSRAAGRQETQYF
DNA: TGCGCCAGTTCCCGCGCCGCAGGGAGACAAGAGACCCAGTACTTC

D: NA
J: TRBJ1-2
size: many
V: TRBV7-9
CDR3: CASSFGGVDGYTF
DNA: TGTGCCAGCAGCTTTGGGGGCGTAGATGGCTACACCTTC

D: NA
J: TRBJ1-5
size: NA
V: TRBV24-1
CDR3: CATSGAGNQPQHF
DNA: TGTGCCACCAGTGGGGCGGGCAATCAGCCCCAGCATTTT

D: NA
J: TRBJ2-1
size: few
V: TRBV7-9
CDR3: CASSSAREMEFF
DNA: TGTGCCAGCAGCTCTGCCCGGGAGATGGAGTTCTTC

D: NA
J: TRBJ2-7
size: many
V: TRBV20-1
CDR3: CSAKRGGRYEQYF
DNA: TGCAGTGCCAAGAGGGGGGGCCGGTACGAGCAGTACTTC

D: NA
J: TRBJ2-6
size: NA
V: TRBV10-3
CDR3: CASSYGAGANVLTF
DNA: TGTGCCAGTAGTTACGGGGCAGGGGCCAACGTCCTGACTTTC

D: TRBD2
J: TRBJ2-7
size: NA
V: TRBV3-1
CDR3: CASSQDLAGYEQYF
DNA: TGTGCCAGCAGCCAAGATCTAGCGGGCTACGAGCAGTACTTC

D: NA
J: TRBJ1-2
size: many
V: TRBV29-1
CDR3: CSVDRVGTTGYTF
DNA: TGCAGCGTTGACAGGGTGGGTACTACAGGCTACACCTTC

D: TRBD2
J: TRBJ2-3
size: few
V: TRBV7-3
CDR3: CASSPTSGSFTDTQYF
DNA: TGTGCCAGCAGCCCAACTAGCGGGAGTTTCACAGATACGCAGTATTTT

D: TRBD1
J: TRBJ1-2
size: many
V: TRBV29-1
CDR3: CSVPDRGLCTF
DNA: TGCAGCGTTCCGGACAGGGGGCTCTGCACCTTC

D: NA
J: TRBJ1-3
size: NA
V: TRBV7-9
CDR3: CASTFGRDSGNTIYF
DNA: TGTGCCAGCACCTTCGGCAGGGACTCTGGAAACACCATATATTTT

D: NA
J: TRBJ1-1
size: NA
V: TRBV12-3/TRBV12-4
CDR3: CASSARRASGTEAFF
DNA: TGTGCCAGCAGTGCGAGACGGGCTAGCGGGACTGAAGCTTTCTTT

D: NA
J: TRBJ2-7
size: many
V: TRBV7-6
CDR3: CASSHPGPEYEQYF
DNA: TGTGCCAGCAGCCATCCCGGGCCCGAATACGAGCAGTACTTC